These 32 T cell receptor beta chains were sequenced from one sample in a study of spatial heterogeneity in lung cancer. Time point specified: sample taken at primary tumor resection. In TCRdb, the 5' RACE reads were re-called with MiXCR into one record per CDR3 protein. Here the sample spans more than 60,000 distinct CDR3 sequences, under 8.5% being singletons. The sample in question was PBMCs, obtained at surgery. These receptors were taken from a male donor with early-stage non-small cell lung cancer.

This clonotype was observed at least ten times. This chain links TRBV28 with TRBJ1-5, with D uncertain. V was clipped by 7 bases and J by 4 bases, with 11 bases between them. This CDR3 has 13 residues. Germline CDR1 MDHEN, CDR2 SYDVKM. CDR3: CASIQVPNQPQHF. CDR3 sequence (DNA): TGTGCCAGCATTCAGGTCCCTAATCAGCCCCAGCATTTT.

This clonotype has ten or more counts. J is TRBJ1-1 and V is TRBV12-3 or TRBV12-4; D might be TRBD1 (5 bases). V was trimmed by 6 bases and J by 5 bases, leaving 16 bases between them. The CDR3 length is 14 residues. The CDR3 here is CASRPTDTRTEAFF. CDR3 in DNA: TGTGCCAGCAGGCCCACGGACACCAGGACTGAAGCTTTCTTT.

This clonotype was counted only a few times. V gene TRBV12-3 or TRBV12-4 combines with J gene TRBJ1-4; D is ambiguous. The CDR3 runs 13 residues. The V end lost 3 bases, the J end lost 7 bases, and 9 bases lay between the germline ends. Here the CDR3 DNA reads TGTGCCAGCAGTTTTTTGGACGTTGAAAAACTGTTTTTT. Translation: CASSFLDVEKLFF.

The sample holds many counts of this clonotype. This chain links TRBV10-3 with TRBJ2-5; perhaps TRBD2 as D (6 bases). The CDR3 runs 14 residues. Per the germline V gene, CDR1 is ENHRY and CDR2 is SYGVKD. V shed 2 bases and J shed 1 base, with 8 bases lying between them. CDR3 in DNA: TGTGCCATCAGTGAGCCGGGGGTCCAAGAGACCCAGTACTTC. The encoded protein is CAISEPGVQETQYF.

This clonotype has at least ten counts. The chain has TRBV2 and TRBJ2-7, with D hard to call. V was clipped by 7 bases and J by 3 bases, with 10 bases between them. This CDR3 contains 12 residues. Germline loops: CDR1 SNHLY, CDR2 FYNNEI. The CDR3 nucleotides read TGTGCCAGCATGAAGGAGCTCTACGAGCAGTACTTC. Translating it yields CASMKELYEQYF. Variable domain in full (rest from reference TRBV2 and TRBJ2-7): EPEVTQTPSHQVTQMGQEVILRCVPISNHLYFYWYRQILGQKVEFLVSFYNNEISEKSEIFDDQFSVERPDGSNFTLKIRSTKLEDSAMYFCASMKELYEQYFGPGTRLTVT.

The chain has TRBV30 and TRBJ1-6, with TRBD1 identical over 9 bases. Germline loops: CDR1 GTSNPN, CDR2 SVGIG (reference sequence). The junction had 7 bases not matched to a gene; V was cut back by 2 bases and J by 11 bases. The CDR3 is 14 residues long. CDR3 amino acids: CAWSSGTGSTPLHF. The CDR3 DNA sequence: TGTGCCTGGAGTTCCGGGACAGGGAGCACACCCCTCCACTTT.

This clonotype was picked up many times. The J gene is TRBJ2-1, the V gene TRBV11-2; 7 bases map to TRBD1. The CDR3 length is 16 residues. CDR1 is SGHAT and CDR2 is FQNNGV in the germline V gene. Unmatched junction bases numbered 6, after V lost 4 bases and J lost 0 bases. CDR3 amino acids: CASSSYRGRSYNEQFF. The CDR3 DNA is TGTGCCAGCAGCTCGTACAGGGGCCGCTCCTACAATGAGCAGTTCTTC.

This clonotype was found many times. The chain recombines TRBV29-1 with TRBJ1-1; D gene uncertain. The CDR3 is 14 residues long. The V and J ends lost 3 bases and 0 bases respectively, with 11 bases between them. Germline V gives CDR1 SQVTM, CDR2 ANQGSEA. The CDR3 nucleotides read TGCAGCGTTGAGCGGCAGACCATGAACACTGAAGCTTTCTTT. It codes for CSVERQTMNTEAFF.

This clonotype was recorded at least ten times. The V and J genes are TRBV24-1 and TRBJ2-6; D not certain. Per the germline V gene, CDR1 is KGHDR and CDR2 is SFDVKD. CDR3 length: 16 amino acids. V was pared by 2 bases and J by 3 bases, with 10 bases between. The CDR3 coding sequence is TGTGCCACCAGTGATTCGACTGTCGGTGGGGCCAACGTCCTGACTTTC. Translation gives CATSDSTVGGANVLTF.

This sequence joins TRBV5-1 and TRBJ2-3; D is unresolved. The V gene lost 4 bases and the J gene lost 5 bases, with 8 bases spanning the gap. This CDR3 has 12 amino acids. Germline V lookup: CDR1 SGHRS, CDR2 YFSETQ. The CDR3 sequence is CASSNRGDTQYF. The DNA of the CDR3 is TGCGCCAGCAGCAACCGCGGAGATACGCAGTATTTT.

This clonotype was seen ten or more times. The junction shows a germline mismatch at one end, possibly a read error. The chain uses TRBV12-3 or TRBV12-4 and TRBJ2-2; D is ambiguous. This CDR3 comprises 14 residues. The CDR3 DNA is TGTGCCAGCAGTTTAGGCGGTTACACCTGGGAGCTGTTTTTT. Protein product: CASSLGGYTWELFF.

The table lists this clonotype with many counts. J is TRBJ2-6 and V is TRBV6-6; D call uncertain. Germline CDR1 MNHNY, CDR2 SVGAGI (reference sequence). V shed 8 bases and J shed 1 base, with 9 bases lying between them. The CDR3 is made up of 14 amino acids. The CDR3 nucleotides read TGTGCCAGCGGTCGCGATTCTGGGGCCAACGTCCTGACTTTC. Protein product: CASGRDSGANVLTF.

The chain carries TRBV5-1 and TRBJ2-2; D remains ambiguous. V lost 2 bases and J 3 bases, leaving 11 bases between the germline ends. The CDR3 totals 15 residues. CDR1 is SGHRS and CDR2 is YFSETQ in the germline V gene. The CDR3 sequence is CASSFGDYDTGELFF. Here the CDR3 DNA reads TGCGCCAGCAGCTTTGGGGATTACGACACCGGGGAGCTGTTTTTT.

This clonotype was seen at least ten times. CDR3 DNA sequence: TGTGCCAGCAGCTTAGCGCTTGAGGGGCGACGCACTGAAGCTTTCTTT. This gives the protein CASSLALEGRRTEAFF. The chain couples TRBV7-2 to TRBJ1-1; possible D gene TRBD1, 5 bases. Germline CDR1 and CDR2: SGHTA and FQGNSA. The CDR3 covers 16 residues. V was trimmed by 0 bases and J by 4 bases, leaving 15 bases between them.

In this sample, this clonotype turned up many times. The rearrangement links TRBV10-3 to TRBJ2-1; D possibly matches TRBD1 or TRBD2 (5 bases each). Trimming shortened V by 3 bases and J by 5 bases, and 17 bases separated the two germline ends. The CDR3 extends over 16 amino acids. The germline gives CDR1 ENHRY, CDR2 SYGVKD. The CDR3 DNA reads as TGTGCCATCAGTGACCCCGGAGGACACCGAGACAATGAGCAGTTCTTC. It specifies CAISDPGGHRDNEQFF.

V gene TRBV20-1 combines with J gene TRBJ2-1; the D is unclear. Between the trimmed V and J ends, which lost 0 bases and 7 bases, there was a span of 10 bases. Germline loops: CDR1 DFQATT, CDR2 SNEGSKA (reference sequence). This CDR3 is built from 13 residues. The CDR3 sequence: CSARDGGGNEQFF. In DNA form, the CDR3 reads TGCAGTGCTAGAGATGGTGGTGGGAATGAGCAGTTCTTC.

Many counts were recorded for this clonotype. The genes are TRBV2 and TRBJ1-3; D remains unclear. Germline CDR1 SNHLY, CDR2 FYNNEI. CDR3 length: 15 residues. Trimming took 6 bases from V and 4 from J, leaving 16 bases between them. CDR3 nucleotides: TGTGCCAGCAGAGAGGGCAGAGGCGCCGGAAACACCATATATTTT. Translated: CASREGRGAGNTIYF.

The chain has TRBV6-5 and TRBJ2-5, with 7 bases matching TRBD1. This CDR3 has 15 amino acids. The junction had 5 bases not matched to a gene; V was cut back by 0 bases and J by 4 bases. The V gene's germline CDR1 is MNHEY and CDR2 SVGAGI. CDR3 DNA: TGTGCCAGCAGTTACTCACAGGGGTTAGCAGAGACCCAGTACTTC. This gives the protein CASSYSQGLAETQYF.

This clonotype was counted at least ten times. V is TRBV15 and J is TRBJ2-1; 8 positions agree with TRBD1. V shed 5 bases and J 6 bases; nucleotides not matched to a gene: 6. The CDR3 covers 14 residues. In germline, CDR1 is LNHNV, CDR2 YYDKDF (reference sequence). This CDR3 is CATSPDRASNEQFF. CDR3 coding DNA: TGTGCCACCAGCCCGGACAGGGCCAGCAATGAGCAGTTCTTC.

Of note for this clonotype: Possible read error: a much larger clone is one base away. This chain joins TRBV7-2 and TRBJ1-5, with D perhaps TRBD1 (5 bases). The CDR3 has 14 residues. Looked up from germline, CDR1 is SGHTA and CDR2 is FQGNSA. CDR3 DNA: TGTCCCAGCAGCTTAGGTGGGGCCTATCAGCCCCAGCATTTT. Its protein product is CPSSLGGAYQPQHF.

This clonotype showed up many times. This chain joins TRBV24-1 and TRBJ2-2; D is undetermined. This CDR3 has 14 residues. Deletions cut 3 bases from V and 6 bases from J, with 10 bases between. Germline CDR1 is KGHDR and CDR2 is SFDVKD. The CDR3 loop reads CATSDNSAPGELFF. The CDR3 nucleotides are TGTGCCACCAGTGATAACAGCGCTCCCGGGGAGCTGTTTTTT.

This chain links TRBV6-5 with TRBJ2-7; tentatively, D is TRBD2 (6 bases). CDR1 and CDR2 from the germline V gene are MNHEY and SVGAGI. The CDR3 is made up of 15 amino acids. Deletions cut 3 bases from V and 7 bases from J, with 19 bases between. The DNA for the CDR3 is TGTGCCAGCAGTTATCAGGAGGGCTACCCTAGAGAGCAGTACTTC. This encodes CASSYQEGYPREQYF.

This clonotype was counted ten times or more. The chain carries TRBV7-8 and TRBJ2-2; D is perhaps TRBD1 (5 bases). V was shortened by 5 bases and J by 10 bases, with 14 bases between the two germline ends. The CDR3 sequence is 13 residues long. Germline V gene data show CDR1 as SGHVS and CDR2 as FQNEAQ. This CDR3 reads CASSAAGITELFF. DNA for the CDR3: TGTGCCAGCAGCGCCGCAGGGATTACGGAGCTGTTTTTT. The variable domain in full, completed from reference TRBV7-8 and TRBJ2-2, reads GAGVSQSPRYKVAKRGQDVALRCDPISGHVSLFWYQQALGQGPEFLTYFQNEAQLDKSGLPSDRFFAERPEGSVSTLKIQRTQQEDSAVYLCASSAAGITELFFGEGSRLTVL.

This clonotype was detected ten times or more. V and J are TRBV3-1 and TRBJ1-1; D perhaps matches TRBD1 (5 bases). V lost 0 bases, J lost 5 bases, and 10 bases lay in between. The CDR3 sequence is 14 residues long. In germline, CDR1 is LGHDT, CDR2 YNNKEL (reference sequence). In DNA form, the CDR3 reads TGTGCCAGCAGCCAAGATGGGACGGGAACTGAAGCTTTCTTT. Its protein is CASSQDGTGTEAFF.

This clonotype occurred a few times. Here the CDR3 reads CASSPDRVRDGYTF. CDR3 sequence (DNA): TGCGCCAGCAGCCCGGACAGGGTTAGGGATGGCTACACCTTC. The rearrangement links TRBV5-1 to TRBJ1-2; TRBD1 agrees at 8 bases. With 4 bases clipped from V and 6 bases from J, the junction kept 8 bases outside the gene matches. From germline, CDR1 is SGHRS and CDR2 YFSETQ. The CDR3 is 14 residues long.

In its sample, this clonotype was seen many times. CDR3 residues: CASSVGPAAGWSYNEQFF. In DNA, the CDR3 is TGTGCCAGCAGCGTAGGCCCAGCGGCGGGTTGGAGCTACAATGAGCAGTTCTTC. This sequence joins TRBV9 and TRBJ2-1, with TRBD2 as a possible D gene (5 bases). The V end was cut by 0 bases, the J end by 3 bases, with 19 bases between. CDR3 length: 18 residues. From germline, CDR1 is SGDLS and CDR2 YYNGEE. Looking up the rest from reference TRBV9 and TRBJ2-1 gives the full variable domain: DSGVTQTPKHLITATGQRVTLRCSPRSGDLSVYWYQQSLDQGLQFLIQYYNGEERAKGNILERFSAQQFPDLHSELNLSSLELGDSALYFCASSVGPAAGWSYNEQFFGPGTRLTVL.

This clonotype was recorded many times. V is TRBV2 and J is TRBJ2-7; D gene uncertain. This CDR3 spans 12 amino acids. In germline, CDR1 is SNHLY, CDR2 FYNNEI. Trimming took off 8 bases at V and 4 bases at J, with 12 bases between the two ends. The DNA for the CDR3 is TGTGCCAGCGGTCTCTCAGGATACGAGCAGTACTTC. Amino acid sequence: CASGLSGYEQYF.

In its sample, this clonotype was seen many times. The rearrangement joins TRBV2 to TRBJ2-5; no reliable D call. Trimming shortened V by 3 bases and J by 5 bases, and 13 bases separated the two germline ends. Germline lookup yields CDR1 SNHLY and CDR2 FYNNEI. This CDR3 is 14 amino acids long. The CDR3 sequence: CASSEWAPEETQYF. As DNA, the CDR3 is TGTGCCAGCAGTGAGTGGGCCCCTGAGGAGACCCAGTACTTC.

This chain uses TRBV5-1 with TRBJ2-3; weak D call: TRBD2 (5 bases). The length of the CDR3 is 14 residues. Germline V lookup: CDR1 SGHRS, CDR2 YFSETQ. V was trimmed by 4 bases and J by 1 base, leaving 10 bases between them. The CDR3 sequence is CASSIYSGTDTQYF. CDR3 coding DNA: TGCGCCAGCAGCATTTATAGCGGCACAGATACGCAGTATTTT.

This clonotype was detected a few times. The rearrangement links TRBV3-1 to TRBJ1-1, with D hard to call. The CDR3 has 14 residues. Trimming shortened V by 4 bases and J by 2 bases, and 11 bases separated the two germline ends. The germline V gene encodes CDR1 LGHDT and CDR2 YNNKEL (reference sequence). This CDR3 is CASSLNRANTEAFF. DNA of the CDR3: TGTGCCAGCAGCCTAAACCGGGCTAACACTGAAGCTTTCTTT. Full variable domain (outside the CDR3, taken from reference TRBV3-1 and TRBJ1-1): DTAVSQTPKYLVTQMGNDKSIKCEQNLGHDTMYWYKQDSKKFLKIMFSYNNKELIINETVPNRFSPKSPDKAHLNLHINSLELGDSAVYFCASSLNRANTEAFFGQGTRLTVV.

There are many counts of this clonotype. This sequence joins TRBV12-3 or TRBV12-4 and TRBJ1-1; 10 bases are a match to TRBD1. This CDR3 spans 13 amino acids. J gave up 11 bases and V 7 bases, and 10 bases lay outside the gene matches. The CDR3 loop reads CASTMTGGEGAFF. The CDR3 DNA reads as TGTGCCAGCACCATGACAGGGGGCGAGGGGGCTTTCTTT.

This clonotype was seen at least ten times. The CDR3, as DNA: TGTGCCAGCAGTCCACGTGGCGTCGGCTCCTACAATGAGCAGTTCTTC. Its protein product is CASSPRGVGSYNEQFF. V is TRBV6-5 and J is TRBJ2-1; no reliable D call. Germline CDR1 is MNHEY and CDR2 is SVGAGI. V dropped 5 bases and J dropped 0 bases, with 14 bases sitting between them. The CDR3 runs to 16 residues.